Listed here are 11 T cell receptor beta chains from one sample, sequenced in a study of T cells in narcolepsy. Profiling relied on immunoSEQ multiplex PCR, and the TCRdb table lists in-frame clones only, not all of them. The sample records about 30,000 clones, approximately 78% being singletons. Sequences were obtained from CD45RA- memory CD4+ T cells from PBMCs. The receptor source for this set is a human donor with narcolepsy.

The chain employs TRBV5-1 and TRBJ1-2; TRBD1 agrees at 7 bases. V lost 5 bases, J lost 7 bases, and 17 bases stayed unmatched. The CDR3 has 16 residues. In germline, CDR1 is SGHRS, CDR2 YFSETQ. The DNA for the CDR3 is TGCGCCAGCAGATCGACAGGGAATCCCAAGATGCGTGGCTACACCTTC. Translation gives CASRSTGNPKMRGYTF.

Regarding this clone: The same CDR3 is also encoded by other DNA sequences in this sample. V usage is TRBV6-1 and J usage is TRBJ1-5; TRBD1 matches at 7 bases. Per germline, CDR1 MNHNS and CDR2 SASEGT. The CDR3 has 12 residues. Germline trimming cut 6 bases from V and 6 bases from J; bases unmatched to any gene: 2. In DNA, the CDR3 is TGTGCCAGCAGCCAGGGGGGTCAGCCCCAGCATTTT. This sequence encodes CASSQGGQPQHF.

The chain links TRBV2 to TRBJ1-2, with D perhaps matching TRBD1 (5 bases). Trimming took 0 bases from V and 4 from J, leaving 15 bases between them. This CDR3 contains 16 residues. The germline V gene encodes CDR1 SNHLY and CDR2 FYNNEI. CDR3 nucleotide sequence: TGTGCCAGCAGTGAAGCGGGGAGCCGGGGACCCTATGGCTACACCTTC. Amino acid sequence: CASSEAGSRGPYGYTF.

This chain links TRBV29-1 with TRBJ1-2; the match to TRBD1 covers 8 bases. CDR1 SQVTM and CDR2 ANQGSEA come from the germline V gene. The CDR3 has 16 amino acids. After removal of 7 bases from V and 3 bases from J, the junction contained 16 bases not matched to a gene. The chain's CDR3 is CSAKRPGQGIDYGYTF. The CDR3 nucleotides read TGCAGCGCTAAAAGACCAGGACAGGGAATTGACTATGGCTACACCTTC.

The rearrangement uses TRBV7-3 and TRBJ2-3; D assignment may be TRBD1 or TRBD2 (5 bases each). Deletions cut 4 bases from V and 1 base from J, with 12 bases between. The germline gives CDR1 SGHTA, CDR2 FQGTGA. CDR3 length equals 15 residues. CDR3 sequence: CASSSIGGGTDTQYF. CDR3 coding DNA: TGTGCCAGCAGCTCCATTGGGGGAGGCACAGATACGCAGTATTTT.

This clone was counted between two and nine times. The J gene is TRBJ1-2, the V gene TRBV5-8, with D perhaps TRBD1 (6 bases). CDR1 and CDR2 from the germline V gene are SGHTS and YDEGEE. This CDR3 has 14 residues. Trimming cost V 2 bases and J 2 bases, with 10 bases left between them. The CDR3 here is CASSFTGKNYGYTF. CDR3 DNA: TGTGCCAGCAGCTTTACAGGGAAGAACTATGGCTACACCTTC.

The chain joins TRBV29-1 to TRBJ2-7, with unresolved D. This CDR3 spans 10 amino acids. The V and J ends lost 4 bases and 3 bases respectively, with 4 bases between them. Germline values: CDR1 SQVTM, CDR2 ANQGSEA. The CDR3: CSVGDYEQYF. For the CDR3, the DNA is TGCAGCGTTGGGGACTACGAGCAGTACTTC.

With regard to this clone: Compared with germline, one end of the junction differs, possibly owing to a read error. This rearrangement joins TRBV11-2 to TRBJ2-5; D is undetermined. The V gene's germline CDR1 is SGHAT and CDR2 FQNNGV. The CDR3 contains 13 residues. The DNA for the CDR3 is TGTGCCAGCAGCTCGAAAGGTGAGGAGATCCAGTACTTC. It translates to CASSSKGEEIQYF. Drawing the rest from reference TRBV11-2 and TRBJ2-5, the complete variable domain is EAGVAQSPRYKIIEKRQSVAFWCNPISGHATLYWYQQILGQGPKLLIQFQNNGVVDDSQLPKDRFSAERLKGVDSTLKIQPAKLEDSAVYLCASSSKGEEIQYFGPGTRLLVL.

The rearrangement links TRBV29-1 to TRBJ1-1; possible D gene TRBD1, 5 bases. This CDR3 spans 15 amino acids. Trimming took off 4 bases at V and 2 bases at J, with 17 bases between the two ends. Germline values: CDR1 SQVTM, CDR2 ANQGSEA. For the CDR3, the DNA is TGCAGCGTTGGGGGGAGAAGCATTAGAAACACTGAAGCTTTCTTT. It yields the protein CSVGGRSIRNTEAFF.

The chain links TRBV23-1 to TRBJ2-7, with D possibly being TRBD2 (7 bases). TRBV23-1 is an ORF, and what it does is uncertain. Trimming pared 8 bases from V and 7 bases from J, leaving 24 bases between. The CDR3 consists of 15 residues. The CDR3, as DNA: TGCGCCAGCTGTATCTTCGGCTGTGGGAGGGGGGAGCAGTACTTC. It codes for CASCIFGCGRGEQYF.

The chain employs TRBV6-6 and TRBJ2-2, with 8 nucleotides matching TRBD2. The CDR3 consists of 15 residues. V lost 4 bases to trimming and J lost 8 bases; unmatched junction nucleotides: 9. CDR1 and CDR2 from the germline V gene are MNHNY and SVGAGI (reference sequence). CDR3 region: CASSSSGGGKGELFF. The CDR3 nucleotides are TGTGCCAGCAGTTCCTCAGGCGGGGGGAAGGGGGAGCTGTTTTTT.